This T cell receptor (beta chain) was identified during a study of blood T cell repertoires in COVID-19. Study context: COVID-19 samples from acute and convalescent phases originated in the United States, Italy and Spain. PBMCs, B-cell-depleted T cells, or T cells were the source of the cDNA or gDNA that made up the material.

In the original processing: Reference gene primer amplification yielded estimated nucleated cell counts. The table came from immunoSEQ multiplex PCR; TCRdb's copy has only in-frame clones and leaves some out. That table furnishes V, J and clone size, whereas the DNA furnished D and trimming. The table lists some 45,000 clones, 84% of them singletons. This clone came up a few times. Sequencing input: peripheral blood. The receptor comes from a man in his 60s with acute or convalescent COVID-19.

This chain's CDR3 is CASTTGGGQGSPLHF. CDR3 bases: TGTGCCAGCACAACAGGGGGCGGTCAAGGTTCACCCCTCCACTTT. V is TRBV6-5 and J is TRBJ1-6; 9 nucleotides line up with TRBD1. J lost 9 bases, V lost 7 bases, and 10 bases had no gene match. Per germline, CDR1 MNHEY and CDR2 SVGAGI. This CDR3 region has 15 residues.